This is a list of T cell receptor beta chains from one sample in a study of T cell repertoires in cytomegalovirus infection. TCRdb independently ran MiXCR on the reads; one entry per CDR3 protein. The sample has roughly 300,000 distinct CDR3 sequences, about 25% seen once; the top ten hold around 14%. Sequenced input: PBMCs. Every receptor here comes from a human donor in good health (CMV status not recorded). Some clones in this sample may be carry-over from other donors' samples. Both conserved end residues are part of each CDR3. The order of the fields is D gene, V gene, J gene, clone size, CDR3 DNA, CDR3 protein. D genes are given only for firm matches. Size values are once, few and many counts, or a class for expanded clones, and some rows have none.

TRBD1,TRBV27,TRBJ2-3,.,TGTGCCAGCAGTTTATACCGGACAGGTATCCAAGATACGCAGTATTTT,CASSLYRTGIQDTQYF
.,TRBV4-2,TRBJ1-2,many,TGTGCCAGCAGCCAAGGTCATATCGCTGGCTACACCTTC,CASSQGHIAGYTF
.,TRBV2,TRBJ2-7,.,TGTGCCAGCATCAAAGGCCCCGTTTCCTACGAGCAGTACTTC,CASIKGPVSYEQYF
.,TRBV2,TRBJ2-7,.,TGTGCCAGCAGTGAAATAGGACGTGAGGTTCGTTTCGCCTACGAGCAGTACTTC,CASSEIGREVRFAYEQYF
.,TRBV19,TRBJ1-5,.,TGTGCCAGTAGGCCGGGACTGTATAATCAGCCCCAGCATTTT,CASRPGLYNQPQHF
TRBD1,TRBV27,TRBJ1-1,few,TGTGCCAGCAGTTTAGGCGGGGGACAGGGGTTTCGCACTGAAGCTTTCTTT,CASSLGGGQGFRTEAFF
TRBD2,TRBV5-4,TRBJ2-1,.,TGTGCCAGTCAGACTAGCCCTGGCTCCTACAATGAGCAGTTCTTC,CASQTSPGSYNEQFF
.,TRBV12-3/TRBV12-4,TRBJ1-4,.,TGTGCCAGCAGTTTTCGGGGGGCACTGAATGAAAAACTGTTTTTT,CASSFRGALNEKLFF
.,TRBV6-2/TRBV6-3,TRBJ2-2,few,TGTGCCAGCAGTTACTCGAGGTGGGGGGCCGACACCGGGGAGCTGTTTTTT,CASSYSRWGADTGELFF
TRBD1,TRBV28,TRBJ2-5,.,TGTGCCAGCAGTTCCGGGACAGGGAGAAAAGAGACCCAGTACTTC,CASSSGTGRKETQYF
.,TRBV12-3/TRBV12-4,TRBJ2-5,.,TGTGCCAGCAGATCTACAAAACAGGGTGAGGAGACCCAGTACTTC,CASRSTKQGEETQYF